A selection of T cell receptor beta chains follows, all from one sample in a study of T cell responses to AZD1222 COVID-19 vaccine. Data came from immunoSEQ multiplex PCR; TCRdb stores just in-frame clones and leaves some out. The sample has over 95,000 clones; around 87% are singletons. Sequencing was performed on peripheral blood, taken on day 0 of AZD1222 vaccination. The receptors shown here come from an adult in good health. CDR3s include the opening cysteine and the closing phenylalanine or tryptophan. A D gene is named only where the DNA matches it firmly. Size is omitted from some rows. Given values are once, few, many or a class for expanded clones.

J	size	D	V	DNA	CDR3
TRBJ1-1	once	.	TRBV3-1/TRBV3-2	TGTGCCAGCAGCCAAGCTCCGGGGTATGCGACGGCAGAAGCTTTCTTT	CASSQAPGYATAEAFF
TRBJ1-1	.	.	TRBV7-9	TGTGCCAGCGTCCTCGCCCTAAACACTGAAGCTTTCTTT	CASVLALNTEAFF
TRBJ2-3	.	TRBD1	TRBV5-1	TGCGCCAGCAGCTCCGGACGGGACAGGGGCCTAAAATACACAGATACGCAGTATTTT	CASSSGRDRGLKYTDTQYF
TRBJ1-1	.	TRBD1	TRBV24-1	TGTGCCACCAGTGAACACAGGGGACATGCTTTCTTT	CATSEHRGHAFF
TRBJ1-3	.	.	TRBV7-2	TGTGCCAGCAGCTTAGTCGGCCAGAACTCTGGAAACACCATATATTTT	CASSLVGQNSGNTIYF
TRBJ2-1	.	TRBD1	TRBV28	TGTGCCAGCAGTTTGACCGGGACAGGGAACAATGAGCAGTTCTTC	CASSLTGTGNNEQFF
TRBJ1-2	.	.	TRBV18	TGTGCCAGCGCATTCACGACGGGGAAGGCGGACTATGGCTACACCTTC	CASAFTTGKADYGYTF
TRBJ2-3	.	TRBD1	TRBV6-5	TGTGCCAGCAGTAACGGACAGGGAAGCACAGATACGCAGTATTTT	CASSNGQGSTDTQYF
TRBJ1-2	few	TRBD1	TRBV19	TGTGCCAGTAGTATCCCTCCCGGGACAGGGGCCGGATATGGCTACACCTTC	CASSIPPGTGAGYGYTF
TRBJ1-2	.	TRBD1	TRBV29-1	TGCAGCGCAGACAGGGGGCCGTCGACTAACTATGGCTACACCTTC	CSADRGPSTNYGYTF
TRBJ2-3	.	TRBD2	TRBV10-3	TGTGCCATCAGGGAGATAGCGGGGAGGAGGACAGATACGCAGTATTTT	CAIREIAGRRTDTQYF
TRBJ2-3	.	TRBD2	TRBV4-1	TGCGCCAGCAGCCGCGGACTAGCTAGCACAGATACGCAGTATTTT	CASSRGLASTDTQYF
TRBJ1-2	.	.	TRBV28	TGTGCCAGCCTAGCGGTCGGCGCCTATGGCTACACCTTC	CASLAVGAYGYTF
TRBJ2-3	few	TRBD2	TRBV15	TGTGCCACCAGCAGGTTTTCGACTAGCGGGAGTGCAGATACGCAGTATTTT	CATSRFSTSGSADTQYF